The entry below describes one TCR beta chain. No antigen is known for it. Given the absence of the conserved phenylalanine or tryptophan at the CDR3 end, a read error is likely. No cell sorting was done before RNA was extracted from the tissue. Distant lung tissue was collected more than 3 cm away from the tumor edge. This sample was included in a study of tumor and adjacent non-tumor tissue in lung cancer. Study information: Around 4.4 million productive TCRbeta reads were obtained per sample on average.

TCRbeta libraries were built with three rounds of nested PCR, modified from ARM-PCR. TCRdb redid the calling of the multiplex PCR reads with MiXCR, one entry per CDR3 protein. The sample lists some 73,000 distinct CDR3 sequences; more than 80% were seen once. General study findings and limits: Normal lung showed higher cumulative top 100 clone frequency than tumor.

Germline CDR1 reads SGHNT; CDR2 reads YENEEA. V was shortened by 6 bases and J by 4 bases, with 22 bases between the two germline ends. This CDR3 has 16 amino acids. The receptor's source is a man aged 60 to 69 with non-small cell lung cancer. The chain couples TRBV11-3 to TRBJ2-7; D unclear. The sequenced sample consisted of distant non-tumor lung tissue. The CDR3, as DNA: TGTGCCAGCAGTTTCCTTACACCGACCCTCGGGTACGAGCAGTACTAC. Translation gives CASSFLTPTLGYEQYY.